Described below is a single T cell receptor (beta chain) sequence and its context. Germline lookup yields CDR1 SNHLY and CDR2 FYNNEI. The trim removed 5 bases at V and 4 bases at J, leaving 1 base unmatched. CDR3 length equals 15 residues. The entry originates in a study of cytomegalovirus exposure and HLA in healthy donors. It was with 60 Vbeta and 13 Jbeta primers that the PCR ran. Data came from immunoSEQ multiplex PCR; TCRdb stores just in-frame clones and leaves some out. The sample has approximately 150,000 clones, 75% to 85% seen once; the top ten hold roughly 7.3%. Sequenced sample: PBMCs. The chain has TRBV2 and TRBJ2-3; 15 nucleotides align to TRBD2. The receptor was derived from a male donor in good health and CMV-seropositive. CDR3 in amino acids: CASSWTSGGADTQYF. CDR3 bases: TGTGCCAGCAGTTGGACTAGCGGGGGGGCAGATACGCAGTATTTT. The full variable domain, completed using reference TRBV2 and TRBJ2-3, is EPEVTQTPSHQVTQMGQEVILRCVPISNHLYFYWYRQILGQKVEFLVSFYNNEISEKSEIFDDQFSVERPDGSNFTLKIRSTKLEDSAMYFCASSWTSGGADTQYFGPGTRLTVL.